This T cell receptor beta chain was recovered during a study of response to subunit inactivated influenza vaccine. This clonotype showed up just a few times. TCRdb called the RT-PCR reads again in MiXCR, with one record for every CDR3 protein. The sample comprises over 650,000 distinct CDR3 sequences, roughly 20% of which are singletons, and approximately 11% rests with the top ten. CDR1 LGHNA and CDR2 YNFKEQ come from the germline V gene. The CDR3 loop spans 17 amino acids. V dropped 0 bases and J dropped 1; count of bases not matched to a gene: 5. The clonotype was recovered from a man between 45 and 60 years old who received an inactivated influenza vaccine. The chain uses TRBV4-2 and TRBJ2-7; TRBD2 aligns across 11 bases. Sequencing used PBMCs from blood, obtained 5 days after vaccination. As DNA, the CDR3 is TGTGCCAGCAGCCAAGAGACCGGGACTAGCGGTTCCTACGAGCAGTACTTC. Its translation is CASSQETGTSGSYEQYF.